These 11 T cell receptor beta chains originate from one sample sequenced in a study of T cell clonality in common variable immunodeficiency. Data came from immunoSEQ multiplex PCR; TCRdb stores just in-frame clones and leaves some out. This sample carries 50,000 or so clones and no singletons, and 3.4% goes to the top ten. The sample taken for sequencing was peripheral blood mononuclear cells. These receptors were collected from a person aged 18 to 69 in good health.

This clone came up many times. The CDR3 end lies 3 residues beyond the end of the read and is filled in from the germline J gene. The rearrangement joins TRBV4-1 to TRBJ2-1; the match to TRBD2 covers 8 bases. The germline CDR1 and CDR2 sequences are MGHRA and YSYEKL. J gave up 3 bases and V 1 base, and 5 bases lay outside the gene matches. CDR3 size: 16 residues. The CDR3 spells CASSQGKAGVYNEQFF. The DNA read from the CDR3 is TGCGCCAGCAGCCAAGGAAAAGCGGGGGTCTACAATGAG.

The sample holds a few counts of this clone. The CDR3 end lies 3 residues beyond the end of the read and is filled in from the germline J gene. The chain uses TRBV20-1 and TRBJ2-1, with D unclear. Germline V CDR1 and CDR2: DFQATT, SNEGSKA (reference sequence). The CDR3 runs 14 residues. V was cut by 0 bases and J by 5 bases, with 11 bases left in between. The covered CDR3 bases are TGCAGTGCTAGAGATCTCGTGGCGGACAATGAG. It specifies CSARDLVADNE. The CDR3, in full, reads CSARDLVADNEQFF.

This clone was recorded many times. The CDR3 bases that were read are TGTGCCAGCACAGCGGGAGGATACTCCATCCTAACCGGGGAG. This codes for CASTAGGYSILTGE. The whole CDR3 sequence is CASTAGGYSILTGELFF. V and J are TRBV2 and TRBJ2-2; 9 nucleotides align to TRBD2. With the read ending 3 residues before the CDR3 end, the germline J gene is used to fill in that end. CDR3 length: 17 residues. Germline V gene sequence: CDR1 SNHLY, CDR2 FYNNEI. V dropped 7 bases and J dropped 5; count of bases not matched to a gene: 14.

This clone was observed at least ten times. The read ends 3 residues before the CDR3 terminus; that terminus is restored from the germline J gene. The chain combines TRBV19 with TRBJ2-2; TRBD2 might be the D (6 bases). Trimming took 6 bases from V and 4 from J, leaving 18 bases between them. CDR3 length: 16 amino acids. Germline CDR1 LNHDA, CDR2 SQIVND (reference sequence). CDR3: CASSTGGALFTGELFF. Incomplete CDR3 DNA: TGTGCCAGTAGCACCGGAGGGGCCCTGTTCACCGGGGAG.

This clone was recorded at least ten times. Sequencing ends 3 residues short of the CDR3 end; the germline J gene provides the rest. This chain links TRBV7-9 with TRBJ2-4; D might be TRBD2 (5 bases). CDR1 is SEHNR and CDR2 is FQNEAQ in the germline V gene (reference sequence). Trimming took off 2 bases at V and 2 bases at J, with 10 bases between the two ends. The CDR3 length is 15 residues. This chain's CDR3 is CASSLTSGTKNIQYF. The sequenced CDR3 bases are TGTGCCAGCAGCTTAACTTCGGGGACCAAAAACATT. Complete variable domain (other parts from reference TRBV7-9 and TRBJ2-4): DTGVSQNPRHKITKRGQNVTFRCDPISEHNRLYWYRQTLGQGPEFLTYFQNEAQLEKSRLLSDRFSAERPKGSFSTLEIQRTEQGDSAMYLCASSLTSGTKNIQYFGAGTRLSVL.

This clone was observed at least ten times. Read data end 3 residues before the CDR3 end; the end is taken from the germline J gene. V is TRBV30 and J is TRBJ1-1; 8 positions match TRBD1. From germline, CDR1 is GTSNPN and CDR2 SVGIG (reference sequence). The junction had 6 bases not matched to a gene; V was cut back by 2 bases and J by 4 bases. CDR3 length equals 14 residues. CDR3 DNA, as far as it was read: TGTGCCTGGAGTATCGGACAGGGTTTCACTGAA. Translated, it gives CAWSIGQGFTE. The entire CDR3 protein is CAWSIGQGFTEAFF. The full variable domain, its missing parts supplied by reference TRBV30 and TRBJ1-1, is SQTIHQWPATLVQPVGSPLSLECTVEGTSNPNLYWYRQAAGRGLQLLFYSVGIGQISSEVPQNLSASRPQDRQFILSSKKLLLSDSGFYLCAWSIGQGFTEAFFGQGTRLTVV.

This clone has at least ten counts. With the read ending 3 residues before the CDR3 end, the germline J gene is used to fill in that end. The chain is built from TRBV6-1 and TRBJ2-6; perhaps TRBD2 as D (5 bases). CDR3 length equals 15 residues. Germline V gene sequence: CDR1 MNHNS, CDR2 SASEGT. V was cut by 4 bases and J by 0 bases, with 7 bases left in between. The DNA read from the CDR3 is TGTGCCAGCAGTGCGGCGGGCTCTGGGGCCAACGTC. This sequence encodes CASSAAGSGANV. The whole CDR3 sequence is CASSAAGSGANVLTF.

This clone was seen a few times. The read falls 3 residues short of the CDR3 end, and the missing part is taken from the germline J gene. The V and J genes are TRBV10-2 and TRBJ2-1; D might be TRBD2 (6 bases). From germline, CDR1 is WSHSY and CDR2 SAAADI. CDR3 size: 12 residues. V dropped 7 bases and J dropped 7 bases, with 11 bases sitting between them. Here the CDR3 reads CASTRGKNEQFF. The part of the CDR3 DNA that was read is TGCGCCAGCACACGCGGGAAAAATGAG.

This clone was observed at least ten times. The CDR3 end is not reached by the read, which stops 3 residues before it; the germline J gene fills it in. The genes are TRBV19 and TRBJ2-1, with TRBD2 matching 9 bases. CDR1 LNHDA and CDR2 SQIVND come from the germline V gene (reference sequence). V shed 9 bases and J 7 bases; nucleotides not matched to a gene: 10. The CDR3 runs 14 residues. The sequenced CDR3 bases are TGTGCCAGCAATCGAGCGGGAGGATTAAATGAG. The encoded protein is CASNRAGGLNE. The entire CDR3 is CASNRAGGLNEQFF.

Worth noting for this clone: Other DNA variants within this sample encode the same CDR3. CDR3 in amino acids: CAWSVGHGNTIYF. CDR3 DNA, as far as it was read: TGTGCCTGGAGTGTAGGACACGGAAACACC. This rearrangement joins TRBV30 to TRBJ1-3; possible D gene TRBD1, 5 bases. Coverage ceases 3 residues before the CDR3 finishes, and the germline J gene fills in the end. V lost 0 bases and J 4 bases, leaving 7 bases between the germline ends. This CDR3 contains 13 residues. The V gene's germline CDR1 is GTSNPN and CDR2 SVGIG (reference sequence).

This clone occurred many times. Read coverage stops 3 residues before the CDR3 terminus; the germline J gene supplies the remainder. The rearrangement uses TRBV20-1 and TRBJ2-1, with D maybe TRBD2 (6 bases). V lost 0 bases, J lost 3 bases, and 12 bases lay in between. Per germline, CDR1 DFQATT and CDR2 SNEGSKA (reference sequence). The CDR3 runs to 15 residues. CDR3 region: CSARDHGRDYNEQFF. CDR3 DNA (partial): TGCAGTGCTAGAGATCACGGGCGGGACTACAATGAG.